The present T cell receptor beta chain was sequenced within a study of regulatory dendritic cells for organ transplantation (TCRdb year 2017). Regarding the research as a whole: TCRbeta repertoires were sequenced from sorted naive and memory CD4+ and CD8+ T cells before and after allostimulation with regulatory or mature dendritic cells. General study outcomes and caveats: The repertoires of naive CD4+ and CD8+ T cells were highly diverse, while memory cell repertoires were less diverse, with memory CD8+ cells being the most oligoclonal. Only a couple of subjects were sequenced, and the authors noted considerable between-individual heterogeneity in the alloreactive memory CD8+ T cell pool. Among the resting subsets, memory CD8+ T cells contained the most alloreactive TCR clonotypes. Expansion of memory CD8+ clones was induced by allostimulation in both subjects, but more limited expansion appeared to be induced by regulatory dendritic cells than by mature dendritic cells.

The TCRbeta CDR3 regions were amplified in a multiplexed two-step PCR with Vbeta-specific forward primers and Jbeta-specific reverse primers. The TCRbeta libraries were sequenced on an Illumina instrument via the immunoSEQ service. In the paper's pipeline: IMGT annotation was used to assign V, D and J genes, and synthetic CDR3 analogues were used to correct the counts for multiplex PCR bias. In the immunoSEQ Analyzer, repertoire clonality was calculated as one minus normalized Shannon entropy. Clonal expansion was defined by Fisher's exact test with Benjamini-Hochberg false discovery rate control, using two-tailed P<0.01. TCRdb's version of the immuneACCESS table is confined to in-frame rearrangements and falls short of the full clone set. An unresolved V gene accounts for under half of the shortfall where checked; the remainder is of unknown origin. The V and J calls and the clone size are those of that table, but D and trimming were determined from the DNA. The sample contains some 40,000 clones, just over 90% of them found a single time. Of the sample, approximately 0.12% is held by the ten largest clones.

FACS was used to sort CD4+ or CD8+ cells into naive T cells, defined as CD45RA+, and memory T cells, defined as CD45RO+. A couple of healthy control subjects provided the T cells used for TCR sequencing. Unstimulated sorted T cell subsets served as baseline controls for the mixed lymphocyte reactions. The Qiagen DNeasy Blood & Tissue Kit was used for extraction of genomic DNA. As regards this clone: The antigen this receptor binds is unknown. Base quality data are lacking; no much larger clone is found one base away.

The cysteine opens and the phenylalanine closes a CDR3 of 15 amino acids. Only the CDR3 region is kept as DNA, spanning 45 bases read in frame from base 1. CDR1 SGHDT and CDR2 YYEEEE were looked up in the germline V gene. Trimming takes 0 bases from V and 5 bases from J, and the germline ends sit 11 bases apart. Rearrangement joined TRBV5-6 to TRBJ2-2; a tentative D call is TRBD2 (6 bases match). The material sequenced was naive CD8+ T cells from blood. The cell subset or site label for this specimen denotes: CD45RA+ naive T cells. This sequence originates from a human donor in good health. The DNA sequence is given as TGTGCCAGCAGCTTGGGGAAGGCGGGGACCGGGGAGCTGTTTTTT. It translates as CASSLGKAGTGELFF.